The present T cell receptor beta chain was sequenced within a study of graft-versus-host responses after intestinal transplantation. Study overall: The study gave all recipients anti-thymocyte globulin induction, then tacrolimus and steroids for 2 to 3 years. Study-level points and caveats: The recipient marrow held GvH clones, and some of them showed up first in ileum or blood.

TCRdb's table, derived via immunoSEQ multiplex PCR, lists solely in-frame clones and lacks some. The sample shows roughly 70,000 clones, roughly 92% of them seen only once. Remarks on this clone: What it binds is unknown.

This receptor was taken from a human patient who received an intestinal transplant, so some T cells may come from the graft donor. The sequences come from bone marrow, collected around 720 days after intestinal transplantation.

CDR3 coding DNA: TGTGCCAGCAGCATCCAGCCGGGACAAGCCGGGGCCTACGAGCAGTACTTC. It specifies CASSIQPGQAGAYEQYF. The genes are TRBV7-9 and TRBJ2-7; D may be TRBD1 (6 bases). Per germline, CDR1 SEHNR and CDR2 FQNEAQ (reference sequence). This CDR3 comprises 17 residues. V lost 5 bases, J lost 2 bases, and 22 bases lay in between. Full variable domain (remainder filled in from reference TRBV7-9 and TRBJ2-7): DTGVSQNPRHKITKRGQNVTFRCDPISEHNRLYWYRQTLGQGPEFLTYFQNEAQLEKSRLLSDRFSAERPKGSFSTLEIQRTEQGDSAMYLCASSIQPGQAGAYEQYFGPGTRLTVT.